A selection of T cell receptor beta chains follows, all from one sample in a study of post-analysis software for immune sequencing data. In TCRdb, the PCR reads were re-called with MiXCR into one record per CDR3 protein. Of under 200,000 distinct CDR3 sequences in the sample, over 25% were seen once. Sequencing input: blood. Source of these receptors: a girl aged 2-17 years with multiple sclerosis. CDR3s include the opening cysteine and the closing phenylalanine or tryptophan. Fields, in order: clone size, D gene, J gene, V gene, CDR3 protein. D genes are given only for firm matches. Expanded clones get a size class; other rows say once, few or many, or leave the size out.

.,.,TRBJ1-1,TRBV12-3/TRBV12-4,CASRSRNTEAFF
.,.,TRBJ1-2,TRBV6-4,CASSPTVGPDLYGYTF
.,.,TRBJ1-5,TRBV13,CASSSLKETGGEGQPQHF
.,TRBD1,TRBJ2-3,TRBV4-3,CASSPRPGQSTDTQYF
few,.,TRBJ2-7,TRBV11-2,CASSSGTLGEQYF
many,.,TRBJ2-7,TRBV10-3,CAISSNPSTDYEQYF
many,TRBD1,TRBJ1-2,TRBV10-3,CAISGDRSLYGYTF
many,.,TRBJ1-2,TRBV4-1,CASSQEGRSRNYGYTF
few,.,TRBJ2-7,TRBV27,CASSLVGATSEQYF
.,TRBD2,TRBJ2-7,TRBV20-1,CGARSGGKSYEQYF
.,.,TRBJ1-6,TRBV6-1,CASSKSVGSSPLHF
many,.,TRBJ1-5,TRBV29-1,CSVVWGFNQPQHF
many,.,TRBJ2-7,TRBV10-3,CAIRAAYEQYF
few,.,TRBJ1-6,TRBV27,CASSLSGVRSPLHF
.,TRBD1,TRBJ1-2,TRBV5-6,CVSSHDTTGFYGYTF
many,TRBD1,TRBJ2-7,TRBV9,CASSVTTGGHYEQYF
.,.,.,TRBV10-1,CASSEGLETQYF
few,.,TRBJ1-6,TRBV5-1,CATGPGRPNSPLHF
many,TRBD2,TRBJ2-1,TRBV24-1,CATSDSGLAGNYNEQFF
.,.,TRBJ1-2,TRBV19,CASSLYNYGYTF
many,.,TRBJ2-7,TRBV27,CASSLSVTYEQYF
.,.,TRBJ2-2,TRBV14,CASSRLQTGELFF
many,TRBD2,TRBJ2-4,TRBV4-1,CASSQELAGEDIQYF
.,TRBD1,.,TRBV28,CASSLAGTGFQETQFF
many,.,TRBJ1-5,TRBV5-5,CASSLITGSENQPQHF
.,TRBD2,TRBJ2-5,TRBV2,CASRMTSGRETQYF
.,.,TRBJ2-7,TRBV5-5,CASSLAGPSSYEQYF
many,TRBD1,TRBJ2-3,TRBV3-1,CASRQGMTDTQYF
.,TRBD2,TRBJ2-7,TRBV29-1,CSAIPGTSGGAFGYEQYF
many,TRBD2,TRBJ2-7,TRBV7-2,CASSLGSGGYEQYF
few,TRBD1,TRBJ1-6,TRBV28,CASSFPRTGPLNSPLHF
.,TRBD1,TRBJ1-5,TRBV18,CASSLNPGQVGSNQPQHF
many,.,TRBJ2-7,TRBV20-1,CSARGLVSYEQYF